Reported below is one TCR beta chain. What it recognizes is unknown. Two or more post-ART PBMC samples, plus at least one pre-ART sample, were available for each donor. The record originates from a study of long-term antiretroviral therapy in people with HIV. The study's findings and limits: The study found narrower CDR3 length ranges in HIV repertoires than in controls. Dominance of pre-ART expanded clones persisted, fluctuating and often declining after ART.

It was version v3.0 of the immunoSEQ assay that was run at survey level. Measured with immunoSEQ multiplex PCR; TCRdb has only the in-frame clones, and not every one. This repertoire shows about 14,000 clones, around four fifths found once; its top ten account for roughly 18%. From germline, CDR1 is MDHEN and CDR2 SYDVKM. The CDR3 has 14 residues. V was shortened by 4 bases and J by 0 bases, with 6 bases between the two germline ends. This clonotype originated in a middle-aged man with HIV. The chain uses TRBV28 and TRBJ1-4, with unresolved D. The source material was unsorted PBMCs, sampled 1.3 years before starting antiretroviral therapy. The CDR3 reads CASSSGSTNEKLFF. CDR3 bases: TGTGCCAGCAGTTCCGGTTCAACTAATGAAAAACTGTTTTTT.